This TCR beta chain originates from a study of blood T cell repertoires in COVID-19. The assay was immunoSEQ multiplex PCR, and TCRdb's table has in-frame clones only and misses some. The profile covers about 120,000 clones, with around three quarters appearing a single time and approximately 35% taken by the ten largest. CDR3 length: 17 amino acids. Trimming cost V 3 bases and J 5 bases; bases outside gene matches: 13. Looked up from germline, CDR1 is SGHTA and CDR2 is FQGTGA. The sample taken for sequencing was peripheral blood. This clonotype was sampled from a man aged 40-49 years with active or convalescent COVID-19. This rearrangement joins TRBV7-3 to TRBJ2-1; 7 positions match TRBD2. Written as DNA, the CDR3 is TGTGCCAGCAGCTTGGGCTATCCGGGAGGCTCTAACAATGAGCAGTTCTTC. This encodes CASSLGYPGGSNNEQFF.